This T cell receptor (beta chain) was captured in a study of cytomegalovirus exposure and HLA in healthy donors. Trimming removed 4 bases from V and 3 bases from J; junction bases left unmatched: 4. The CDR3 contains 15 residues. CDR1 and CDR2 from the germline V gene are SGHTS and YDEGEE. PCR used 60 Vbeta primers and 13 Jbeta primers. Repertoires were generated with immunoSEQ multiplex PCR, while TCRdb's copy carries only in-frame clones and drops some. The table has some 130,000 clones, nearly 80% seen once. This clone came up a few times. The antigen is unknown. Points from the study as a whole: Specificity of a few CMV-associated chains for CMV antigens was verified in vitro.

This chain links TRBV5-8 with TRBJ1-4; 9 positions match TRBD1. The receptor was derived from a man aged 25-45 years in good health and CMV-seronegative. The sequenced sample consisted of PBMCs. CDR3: CASSEDRGANEKLFF. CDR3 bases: TGTGCCAGCAGCGAGGACAGGGGAGCTAATGAAAAACTGTTTTTT.